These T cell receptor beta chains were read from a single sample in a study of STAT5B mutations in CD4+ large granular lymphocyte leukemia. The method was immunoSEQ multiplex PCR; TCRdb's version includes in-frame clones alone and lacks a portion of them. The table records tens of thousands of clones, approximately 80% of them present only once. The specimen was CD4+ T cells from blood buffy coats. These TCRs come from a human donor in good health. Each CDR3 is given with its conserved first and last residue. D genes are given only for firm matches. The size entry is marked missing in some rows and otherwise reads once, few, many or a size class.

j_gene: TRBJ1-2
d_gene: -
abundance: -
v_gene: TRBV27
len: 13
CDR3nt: TGTGCCAGCACCTCCTCCGGGCGGTATGGCTACACCTTC
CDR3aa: CASTSSGRYGYTF

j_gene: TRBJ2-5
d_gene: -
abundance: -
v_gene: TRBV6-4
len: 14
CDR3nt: TGTGCCACGGGCGAGTGGGGGGGCCGCGAGACCCAGTACTTC
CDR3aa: CATGEWGGRETQYF

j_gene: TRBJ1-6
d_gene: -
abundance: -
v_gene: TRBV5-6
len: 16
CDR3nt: TGTGCCAGCAGCTTGGGGCGGAACTCCTATAATTCACCCCTCCACTTT
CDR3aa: CASSLGRNSYNSPLHF

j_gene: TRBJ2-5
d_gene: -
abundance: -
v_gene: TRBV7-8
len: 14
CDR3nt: TGTGCCAGCAGAGGTAGCCGGGGTGAGGAAACCCAGTACTTC
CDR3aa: CASRGSRGEETQYF

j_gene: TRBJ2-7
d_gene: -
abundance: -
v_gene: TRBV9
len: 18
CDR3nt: TGTGCCAGCAGCGTTCGCGGAAACAATCCCACAAGGTTCTACGAGCAGTACTTC
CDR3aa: CASSVRGNNPTRFYEQYF

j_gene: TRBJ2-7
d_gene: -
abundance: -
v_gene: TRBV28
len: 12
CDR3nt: TGTGCCAGCAGCCCTCAGGGGCGCGAGCAGTACTTC
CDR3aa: CASSPQGREQYF

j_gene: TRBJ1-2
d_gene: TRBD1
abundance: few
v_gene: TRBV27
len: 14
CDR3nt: TGTGCCAGCAGTTCGGGACAGGGGAACGATGGCTACACCTTC
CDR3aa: CASSSGQGNDGYTF

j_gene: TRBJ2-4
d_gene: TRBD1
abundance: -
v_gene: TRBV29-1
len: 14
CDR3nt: TGCAGCACCATAGGACAGGGGGAAAAAAACATTCAGTACTTC
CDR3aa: CSTIGQGEKNIQYF

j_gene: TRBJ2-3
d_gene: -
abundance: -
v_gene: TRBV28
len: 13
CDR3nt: TGTGCCAGCATAGGGGGAGAGTCAGATACGCAGTATTTT
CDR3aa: CASIGGESDTQYF

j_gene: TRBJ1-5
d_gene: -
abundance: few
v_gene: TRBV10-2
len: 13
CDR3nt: TGCGCCAGCAGCCGGGACTATAAACAGCCCCAGCATTTT
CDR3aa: CASSRDYKQPQHF

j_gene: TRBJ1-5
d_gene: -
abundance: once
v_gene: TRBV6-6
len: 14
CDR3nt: TGTGCCAGCAGTCTCCATCCGAGCAATCAGCCCCAGCATTTT
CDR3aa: CASSLHPSNQPQHF

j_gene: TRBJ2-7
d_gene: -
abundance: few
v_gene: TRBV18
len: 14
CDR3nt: TGTGCCAGCTCACCGCGGACGGACTCCTACGAGCAGTACTTC
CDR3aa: CASSPRTDSYEQYF

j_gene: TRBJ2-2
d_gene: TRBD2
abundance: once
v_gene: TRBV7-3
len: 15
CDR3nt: TGTGCCAGCAGCCCCGGACTAGCGGGGGCTGGGGAGCTGTTTTTT
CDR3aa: CASSPGLAGAGELFF

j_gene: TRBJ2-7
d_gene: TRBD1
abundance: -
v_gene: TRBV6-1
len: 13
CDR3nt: TGTGCCAGCAGGCCGACAGGGGGCTACGAGCAGTACTTC
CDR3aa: CASRPTGGYEQYF

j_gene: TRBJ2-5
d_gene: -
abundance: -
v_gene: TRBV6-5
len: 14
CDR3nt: TGTGCCAGCAGTTACTCGAGAGCGGGAGAGACCCAGTACTTC
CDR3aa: CASSYSRAGETQYF

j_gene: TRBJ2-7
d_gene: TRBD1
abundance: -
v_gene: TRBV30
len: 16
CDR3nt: TGTGCCTGGAGACGCTGGGGAACAGGGGACCGGCGCGAGCAGTACTTC
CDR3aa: CAWRRWGTGDRREQYF

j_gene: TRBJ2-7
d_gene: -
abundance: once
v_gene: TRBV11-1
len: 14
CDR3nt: TGTGCCAGCAGCTCCGGGACGGCCCGTGCCGAGCAGTACTTC
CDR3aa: CASSSGTARAEQYF

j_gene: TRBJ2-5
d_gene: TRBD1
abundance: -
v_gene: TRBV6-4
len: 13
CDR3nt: TGTGCCAGCAGAGGGGGCGGGTGTGAGACCCAGTACTTC
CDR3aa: CASRGGGCETQYF

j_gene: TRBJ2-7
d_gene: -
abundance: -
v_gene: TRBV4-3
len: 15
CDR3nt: TGCGCCAGCAGCCAAGATGATCGCTACGCCTACGAGCAGTACTTC
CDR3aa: CASSQDDRYAYEQYF

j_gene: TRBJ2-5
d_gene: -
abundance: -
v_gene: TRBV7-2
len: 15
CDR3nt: TGTGCCAGCAGCCCCCTCGGACAGGAGGGAGAGACCCAGTACTTC
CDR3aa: CASSPLGQEGETQYF

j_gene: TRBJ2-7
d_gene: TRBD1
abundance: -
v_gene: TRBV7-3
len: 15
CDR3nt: TGTGCCACCTCAGGACAGGGGGCACCCGACGGCGAGCAGTACTTC
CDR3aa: CATSGQGAPDGEQYF

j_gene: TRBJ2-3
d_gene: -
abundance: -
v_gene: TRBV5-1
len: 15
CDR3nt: TGCGCCAGCAGCTCGGGGCGGCAGGGCACAGATACGCAGTATTTT
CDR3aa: CASSSGRQGTDTQYF

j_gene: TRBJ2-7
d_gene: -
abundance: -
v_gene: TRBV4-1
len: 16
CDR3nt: TGCGCCAGCAGCCCCCCCTGGGTGGACAGCAGCTACGAGCAGTACTTC
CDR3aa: CASSPPWVDSSYEQYF

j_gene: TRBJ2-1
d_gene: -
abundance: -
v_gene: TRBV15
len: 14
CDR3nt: TGTGCCACCAGCAATAACGGCGATTACAATGAGCAGTTCTTC
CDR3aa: CATSNNGDYNEQFF

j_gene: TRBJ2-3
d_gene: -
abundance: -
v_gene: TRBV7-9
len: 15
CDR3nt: TGTGCCAGCAGCTTAGCAGTGGGCGACACAGATACGCAGTATTTT
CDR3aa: CASSLAVGDTDTQYF

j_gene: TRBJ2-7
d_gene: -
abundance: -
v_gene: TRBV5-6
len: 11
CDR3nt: TGTGCCAGCAGCTTTCGGTACGAGCAGTACTTC
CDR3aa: CASSFRYEQYF

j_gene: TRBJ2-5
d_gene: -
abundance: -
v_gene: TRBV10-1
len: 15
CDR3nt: TGCGCCAGCAGTGAGTTCCAAGGGCAGCCGTGGGAGCAGTACTTC
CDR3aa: CASSEFQGQPWEQYF

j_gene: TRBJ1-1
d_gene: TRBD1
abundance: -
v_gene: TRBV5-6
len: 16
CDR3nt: TGTGCCAGCAGCGCGCAGGGGGCGGGGGGGTACACTGAAGCTTTCTTT
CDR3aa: CASSAQGAGGYTEAFF

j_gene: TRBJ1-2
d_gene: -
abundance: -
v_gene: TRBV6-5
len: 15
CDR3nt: TGTGCCAGCAGCCAAACGGGTATCAGTCTATATGGCTACACCTTC
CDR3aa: CASSQTGISLYGYTF

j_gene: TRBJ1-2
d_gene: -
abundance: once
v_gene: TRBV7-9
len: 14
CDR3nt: TGTGCCATACCTTCACAGGGAGCTAACTATGGCTACACCTTC
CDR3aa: CAIPSQGANYGYTF

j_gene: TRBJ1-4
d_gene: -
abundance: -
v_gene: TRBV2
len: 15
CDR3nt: TGTGCCAGCAGTGAAGAGGGACGCGCTAATGAAAAACTGTTTTTT
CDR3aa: CASSEEGRANEKLFF

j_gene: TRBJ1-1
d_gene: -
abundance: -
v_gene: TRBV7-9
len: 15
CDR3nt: TGTGCCAGCAGCTTAGAAAACGGGGGCTACACTGAAGCTTTCTTT
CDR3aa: CASSLENGGYTEAFF

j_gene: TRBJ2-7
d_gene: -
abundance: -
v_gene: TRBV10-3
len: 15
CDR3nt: TGTGCCTCCAGGATGGAAAACCGAGGGATCCACGAGCAGTACTTC
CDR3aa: CASRMENRGIHEQYF

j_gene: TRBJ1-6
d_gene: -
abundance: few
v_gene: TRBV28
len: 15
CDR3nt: TGTGCCAGCAGTTTATACGACAGGATCAATTCACCCCTCCACTTT
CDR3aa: CASSLYDRINSPLHF

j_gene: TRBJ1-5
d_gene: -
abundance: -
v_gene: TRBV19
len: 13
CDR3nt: TGTGCCAGTACCGGGGACCGGGTGGAGCCCCAGCATTTT
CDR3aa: CASTGDRVEPQHF

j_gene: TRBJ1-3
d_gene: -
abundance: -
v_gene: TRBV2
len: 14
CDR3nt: TGTGCCAGCATAACAAGGCCCTCTGGAAACACCATATATTTT
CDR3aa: CASITRPSGNTIYF

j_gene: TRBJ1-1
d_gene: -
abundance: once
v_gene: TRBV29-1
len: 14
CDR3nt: TGCAGCGTTGTGGGGGGGGGCATGAACACTGAAGCTTTCTTT
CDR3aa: CSVVGGGMNTEAFF

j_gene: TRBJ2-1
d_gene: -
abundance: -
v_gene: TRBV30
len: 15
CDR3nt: TGTGCCTGGAGTGAACCAACGGGCTCCTACAATGAGCAGTTCTTC
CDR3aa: CAWSEPTGSYNEQFF

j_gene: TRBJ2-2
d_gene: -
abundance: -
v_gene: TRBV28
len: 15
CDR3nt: TGTGCCAGCAGTTTAAGGAACAGAAACACCGGGGAGCTGTTTTTT
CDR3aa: CASSLRNRNTGELFF

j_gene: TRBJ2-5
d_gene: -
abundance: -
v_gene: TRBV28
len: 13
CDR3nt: TGTGCCAGCAGTCACAAGAAAGAAGAGACCCAGTACTTC
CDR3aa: CASSHKKEETQYF